Presented here are 4 T cell receptor beta chains from one specimen sequenced in a study of shared clonotypes between healthy human individuals. Here immunoSEQ multiplex PCR was the method, and the copy in TCRdb shows in-frame clones only, minus some. The sample yields under 650,000 clones, almost 97% seen once. Sequencing was performed on naive CD4+ T cells sorted from blood. Subset noted: CD45RA+ positively selected. All receptors derive from a woman in her twenties or thirties in good health.

The chain uses TRBV4-2 and TRBJ2-1; D unclear. Germline V gene data show CDR1 as LGHNA and CDR2 as YNFKEQ. Trimming cost V 0 bases and J 3 bases, with 9 bases left between them. This CDR3 comprises 15 residues. This chain's CDR3 is CASSQEGPSYNEQFF. CDR3 DNA: TGTGCCAGCAGCCAAGAAGGTCCTAGCTACAATGAGCAGTTCTTC.

The rearrangement links TRBV4-1 to TRBJ2-3; tentative D call: TRBD2 (6 bases). The CDR3 runs to 15 residues. Germline V gene data show CDR1 as MGHRA and CDR2 as YSYEKL. With 0 bases removed from V and 0 bases from J, the gap between germline ends came to 7 bases. DNA for the CDR3: TGCGCCAGCAGCCAAGAGCTAGCGAGCACAGATACGCAGTATTTT. Translating it yields CASSQELASTDTQYF.

The V gene is TRBV30, the J gene TRBJ1-1; D not certain. Germline V CDR1 and CDR2: GTSNPN, SVGIG (reference sequence). Trimming took off 5 bases at V and 2 bases at J, with 9 bases between the two ends. The CDR3 has 12 residues. CDR3 protein: CAWSADNTEAFF. In nucleotides, the CDR3 is TGTGCCTGGTCTGCGGATAACACTGAAGCTTTCTTT.

The gene calls are TRBV15 and TRBJ2-5, with 13 bases lining up with TRBD2. Germline V gene lookup returns CDR1 LNHNV and CDR2 YYDKDF (reference sequence). This CDR3 spans 17 amino acids. The ends lost 0 bases at V and 4 bases at J; junction bases unmatched: 5. The CDR3, as DNA: TGTGCCACCAGCAGAGATTTAGGACTAGCGGGAGCAGAGACCCAGTACTTC. Its translation is CATSRDLGLAGAETQYF.